The text below deals with one T cell receptor (beta chain). Its antigen is unknown. Germline assignment: CDR1 SEHNR and CDR2 FQNEAQ (reference sequence). The CDR3 is made up of 14 amino acids. V dropped 4 bases and J dropped 3 bases, with 13 bases sitting between them. The sample comes from a study of spatial heterogeneity in lung cancer. Across the study: Patients with untreated early-stage non-small cell lung cancer, numbering more than 55, were the donors. Available follow-up PBMC samples were sequenced, at a median of about two years post-resection.

The time point denotes: blood at routine non-recurrence follow-up after resection. Whole RNA came from tumor, nontumor lung or frozen PBMC and was sequenced without being sorted. The study, taken as a whole, reports: More often at tumor resection than at routine follow-up, ubiquitous expanded tumor TCRs were detected in the blood.

Via MiXCR, TCRdb re-called the 5' RACE reads, giving one row per CDR3 protein. The repertoire holds some 54,000 distinct CDR3 sequences, with less than 9.5% as singletons. This TCR came from a female donor with early-stage non-small cell lung cancer. The chain is built from TRBV7-9 and TRBJ2-7, with TRBD2 as a possible D gene (5 bases). The material was PBMCs, obtained at follow-up. CDR3 protein: CASSSTSRYYEQYF. In DNA, the CDR3 is TGTGCCAGCAGCTCAACTAGTCGATACTACGAGCAGTACTTC. Complete variable domain (other parts from reference TRBV7-9 and TRBJ2-7): DTGVSQNPRHKITKRGQNVTFRCDPISEHNRLYWYRQTLGQGPEFLTYFQNEAQLEKSRLLSDRFSAERPKGSFSTLEIQRTEQGDSAMYLCASSSTSRYYEQYFGPGTRLTVT.